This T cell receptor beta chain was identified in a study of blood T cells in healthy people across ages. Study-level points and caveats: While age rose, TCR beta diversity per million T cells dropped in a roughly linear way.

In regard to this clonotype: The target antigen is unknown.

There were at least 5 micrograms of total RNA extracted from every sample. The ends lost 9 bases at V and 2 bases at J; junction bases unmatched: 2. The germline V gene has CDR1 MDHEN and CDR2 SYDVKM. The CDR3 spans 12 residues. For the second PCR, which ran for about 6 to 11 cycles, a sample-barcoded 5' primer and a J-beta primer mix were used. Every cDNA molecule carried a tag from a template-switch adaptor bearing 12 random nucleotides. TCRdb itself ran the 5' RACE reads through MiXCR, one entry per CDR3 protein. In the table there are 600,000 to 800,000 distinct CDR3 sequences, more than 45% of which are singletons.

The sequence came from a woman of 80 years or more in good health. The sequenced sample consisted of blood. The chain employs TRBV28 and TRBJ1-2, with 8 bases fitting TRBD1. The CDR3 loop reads CASGQGNYGYTF. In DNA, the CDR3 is TGTGCCAGTGGACAGGGAAACTATGGCTACACCTTC.